This T cell receptor beta chain was sequenced in a study of human T cells and chemical hapten exposure. Background on the study: On roughly 2 cm by roughly 2 cm of upper inner arm skin, sensitization was performed with 2% DPC. Alopecia areata, totalis or universalis affected patients who were mostly female. Study conclusions and caveats: It was expanded TCRs that formed significantly more large CDR3 similarity clusters than controls did.

The time point denotes: patch test 2, 6 weeks after DPC sensitization. Described treatment: therapeutic diphenylcyclopropenone sensitization with weekly scalp DPC. TCRdb reprocessed the RACE reads via MiXCR and lists one record per CDR3 protein. The sample lists under 450,000 distinct CDR3 sequences, roughly 6% occurring once. This clonotype occurred a few times. What it binds is unknown. The germline V gene encodes CDR1 SGHRS and CDR2 YFSETQ. The CDR3 sequence is 17 residues long. The V end lost 5 bases, the J end lost 2 bases, and 17 bases lay between the germline ends. The rearrangement joins TRBV5-1 to TRBJ2-6, with D uncertain. This material consisted of whole blood, taken in connection with sensitization to the hapten diphenylcyclopropenone (DPC). The source of this sequence is a woman aged 18-30 years with alopecia areata. Some clones in this sample may be carry-over from other donors' samples. The CDR3 DNA reads as TGCGCCAGCAGTTTTTTATGGAAGGGTACTGGGGCCAACGTCCTGACTTTC. This sequence encodes CASSFLWKGTGANVLTF. The complete variable domain, with remaining parts taken from reference TRBV5-1 and TRBJ2-6, reads KAGVTQTPRYLIKTRGQQVTLSCSPISGHRSVSWYQQTPGQGLQFLFEYFSETQRNKGNFPGRFSGRQFSNSRSEMNVSTLELGDSALYLCASSFLWKGTGANVLTFGAGSRLTVL.